This TCR beta chain was obtained from a study of blood T cell repertoires in COVID-19. Trimming at V came to 2 bases and at J to 1 base, leaving 9 bases not matched to a gene. CDR3 length: 18 amino acids. In germline, CDR1 is LGHDT, CDR2 YNNKEL (reference sequence). This table comes from immunoSEQ multiplex PCR, and its TCRdb copy is limited to in-frame clones, with some not included. This table holds about 360,000 clones, roughly 86% found once. The sample comprised peripheral blood. The chain uses TRBV3-1 (or the pseudogene TRBV3-2) and TRBJ1-4; the match to TRBD1 covers 8 bases. The clonotype originates from a human donor in a cohort sampled during active COVID-19. The CDR3 is CASSQKQGVVRTNEKLFF. The DNA of the CDR3 is TGTGCCAGCAGCCAAAAACAGGGGGTGGTGAGAACTAATGAAAAACTGTTTTTT.